These T cell receptor beta chains were read from a single sample in a study of PD-1 blockade in classical Hodgkin lymphoma. Assay used: immunoSEQ multiplex PCR; TCRdb lists only in-frame clones, some missing. In the table there are under 100,000 clones, over 70% of which are singletons. The input for sequencing was peripheral blood mononuclear cells (PBMCs), taken at baseline. The receptors stem from a human donor with classical Hodgkin lymphoma. Both conserved end residues are trimmed from each CDR3.

j_call	v_call	cdr3_aa
TRBJ2-1	TRBV5-1	ASSLGGLNEQF
TRBJ2-7	TRBV6-5	ASSYGVAGPAYEQY
TRBJ2-2	TRBV5-1	ASSSTVDGELF
TRBJ2-7	TRBV5-4	ASSQGIAFSYEQY
TRBJ2-5	TRBV5-1	ASSDITSGRETQY
TRBJ1-3	TRBV6-1	ASSEAVTRGNTIY
TRBJ1-1	TRBV20-1	SAQESTEAF
TRBJ2-1	TRBV27	ASRSTSASSYNEQF
TRBJ1-1	TRBV7-2	ASSLAAEAF
TRBJ2-2	TRBV2	ASSYSSGSGELF
TRBJ2-3	TRBV10-3	AISVRSPTSGSTDTQY
TRBJ2-3	TRBV7-7	ASSSTSGRADTQY
TRBJ2-3	TRBV4-1	ASSLTTGTSGSVGTDTQY
TRBJ2-7	TRBV9	ASSVSLAGEVGEQY
TRBJ2-1	TRBV2	ASSVGLAGIRRKNEQF
TRBJ2-1	TRBV11-2	ASSLVWVAGGNEQF
TRBJ1-3	TRBV10-3	AISWDSYSGNTIY
TRBJ1-1	TRBV7-9	ASSLRSVMNTEAF
TRBJ1-1	TRBV12-5	ASGLGQGRGDTEAF
TRBJ2-3	TRBV19	ASSIDRGGRLAGRLDTQY
TRBJ2-7	TRBV7-2	ASSLEGATPYEQY
TRBJ1-2	TRBV9	ASSGTSGGYT
TRBJ2-3	TRBV28	ASSLGPGGTFSNTDTQY
TRBJ2-2	TRBV19	ASSGFLAGGRTGELF
TRBJ2-1	TRBV5-1	ASSSGQGGPRGEQF
TRBJ2-1	TRBV9	ASSVGSSYNEQF
TRBJ1-5	TRBV28	ASRRFRDVANQPQH
TRBJ1-3	TRBV4-1	ASSPALDRGDSGNTIY
TRBJ2-5	TRBV18	ASSPTGGAETQY